The clone carrying this T cell receptor beta chain was detected once. Its matching antigen is unknown. V gave up 1 base and J gave up 9 bases, with 7 bases separating them. Germline lookup yields CDR1 SGHAT and CDR2 FQNNGV. The CDR3 contains 11 residues. Donors came from a validation cohort of over a hundred subjects, distinct from the first 666-subject cohort. Assay used: immunoSEQ multiplex PCR; TCRdb lists only in-frame clones, some missing. The profile shows 90,000 to 120,000 clones, approximately 95% of them singletons. The data belong to a study of cytomegalovirus exposure and HLA in healthy donors. Study-wide results and limits: Most TCRs appeared rarely, but some public TCRs recurred in many donors. The tendency of first-cohort TCR clusters to co-occur in the 90 to 150 validation repertoires emerged from a later analysis. Researchers reported that three CMV-associated chains were confirmed in vitro as CMV antigen-specific.

The gene calls are TRBV11-2 and TRBJ2-7; D remains ambiguous. This clonotype was obtained from a woman under 30 in good health and CMV-seronegative. Specimen: PBMCs. The DNA of the CDR3 is TGTGCCAGCAGCTTAGTACAGACGCAGTACTTC. Protein product: CASSLVQTQYF. Together with reference TRBV11-2 and TRBJ2-7, the CDR3 gives the full variable domain: EAGVAQSPRYKIIEKRQSVAFWCNPISGHATLYWYQQILGQGPKLLIQFQNNGVVDDSQLPKDRFSAERLKGVDSTLKIQPAKLEDSAVYLCASSLVQTQYFGPGTRLTVT.